This TCR beta chain derives from a study of early T cells in non-severe SARS-CoV-2 infection. This clonotype was counted only a few times. TCRdb reprocessed the 5' RACE reads via MiXCR and lists one record per CDR3 protein. The sample consists of about 60,000 distinct CDR3 sequences, around 20% of them appearing once. Germline V gives CDR1 SNHLY, CDR2 FYNNEI. Trimming took off 8 bases at V and 1 base at J, with 9 bases between the two ends. This CDR3 region has 13 residues. The sequences come from whole blood, collected at baseline. The TCR comes from an adult who was a healthcare worker with PCR-confirmed SARS-CoV-2 infection or an uninfected control (not recorded which). The chain has TRBV2 and TRBJ1-5, with D tentatively TRBD1 (6 bases). The CDR3 sequence: CASQGFSNQPQHF. CDR3 nucleotides: TGTGCCAGCCAGGGGTTCAGCAATCAGCCCCAGCATTTT.